This T cell receptor beta chain was sequenced for a study of cytomegalovirus exposure and HLA in healthy donors. Study context: About 79% of 350 to 400 genotyped donors fell in the Caucasian-associated ancestry cluster.

Regarding this clone: Its antigen is unknown.

The PCR employed 60 Vbeta primers together with 13 Jbeta primers. Method: immunoSEQ multiplex PCR; TCRdb's copy keeps in-frame clones and lacks some. The sample carries more than 100,000 clones, about 78% recorded once. This CDR3 region has 11 residues. Germline V gene lookup returns CDR1 DFQATT and CDR2 SNEGSKA (reference sequence). Trimming took 0 bases from V and 7 from J, leaving 6 bases between them. Study-wide points: CMV antigen specificity was confirmed in vitro for three CMV-associated chains. Presence/absence analyses assumed roughly uniform sequencing depth across donors. The study recorded over 150 TCR beta chains that were cytomegalovirus-associated.

The chain combines TRBV20-1 with TRBJ2-5; D is undetermined. The sample comprised PBMCs. The receptor was isolated from a man in his fifties or sixties in good health and CMV-seropositive. CDR3 loop: CSARDEVTQYF. In DNA, the CDR3 is TGCAGTGCTAGAGATGAGGTGACCCAGTACTTC.